The 6 T cell receptor beta chains below come from one sample, sequenced in a study of cytomegalovirus exposure and HLA in healthy donors. PCR amplification relied on 60 Vbeta primers (plus 13 Jbeta primers). Profiling relied on immunoSEQ multiplex PCR, and the TCRdb table lists in-frame clones only, not all of them. Counted here are 150,000 or so clones, roughly three quarters occurring once; the ten biggest clones make up 5.5% to 7.5%. The sample taken for sequencing was PBMCs. Source of these receptors: a woman in her thirties or forties in good health and CMV-seropositive.

This clone has only a few counts. The chain joins TRBV4-3 to TRBJ1-2; D gene ambiguous. The CDR3 is 16 residues long. Per the germline V gene, CDR1 is LGHNA and CDR2 is YSLEER. Trimming removed 0 bases at V and 8 bases at J, with 19 bases between. The CDR3 sequence: CASSQELVSGASGYTF. DNA for the CDR3: TGCGCCAGCAGCCAAGAATTAGTGAGCGGAGCTAGCGGCTACACCTTC.

Only a few counts were recorded for this clone. This chain's CDR3 is CASSQKMIADTQYF. As DNA, the CDR3 is TGTGCCAGCAGCCAAAAGATGATAGCAGATACGCAGTATTTT. This chain links TRBV5-6 with TRBJ2-3; D unresolved. Trimming cost V 4 bases and J 4 bases, with 13 bases left between them. The CDR3 is made up of 14 amino acids. The germline gives CDR1 SGHDT, CDR2 YYEEEE.

This clone came up once. The J gene is TRBJ2-7, the V gene TRBV29-1, with 7 bases identical to TRBD2. This CDR3 comprises 12 residues. Germline loops: CDR1 SQVTM, CDR2 ANQGSEA. Losses at the gene ends were 4 bases for V and 2 bases for J; bases not matched to a gene: 2. The CDR3, as DNA: TGCAGCGTTGGACTAGCTACCTACGAGCAGTACTTC. Its translation: CSVGLATYEQYF.

V usage is TRBV30 and J usage is TRBJ2-3, with 7 bases that match TRBD1. Germline loops: CDR1 GTSNPN, CDR2 SVGIG (reference sequence). J gave up 3 bases and V 0 bases, and 3 bases lay outside the gene matches. The CDR3 contains 14 residues. CDR3 protein: CAWSVGGATDTQYF. The CDR3 DNA is TGTGCCTGGAGTGTAGGGGGCGCGACAGATACGCAGTATTTT.

Here the CDR3 DNA reads TGTGCCAGCAGTCAACAAACAGGGGGGTGGGAGACCCAGTACTTC. It specifies CASSQQTGGWETQYF. V is TRBV6-1 and J is TRBJ2-5; the match to TRBD1 covers 8 bases. The V gene's germline CDR1 is MNHNS and CDR2 SASEGT. Losses at the gene ends were 5 bases for V and 5 bases for J; bases not matched to a gene: 10. This CDR3 contains 15 residues.

The chain combines TRBV19 with TRBJ1-5; 8 positions agree with TRBD1. The junction had 5 bases not matched to a gene; V was cut back by 6 bases and J by 7 bases. CDR1 LNHDA and CDR2 SQIVND come from the germline V gene (reference sequence). This CDR3 is built from 13 residues. The CDR3 bases are TGTGCCAGTAGCCAGGGGGCGGAACAGCCCCAGCATTTT. Encoded protein: CASSQGAEQPQHF.